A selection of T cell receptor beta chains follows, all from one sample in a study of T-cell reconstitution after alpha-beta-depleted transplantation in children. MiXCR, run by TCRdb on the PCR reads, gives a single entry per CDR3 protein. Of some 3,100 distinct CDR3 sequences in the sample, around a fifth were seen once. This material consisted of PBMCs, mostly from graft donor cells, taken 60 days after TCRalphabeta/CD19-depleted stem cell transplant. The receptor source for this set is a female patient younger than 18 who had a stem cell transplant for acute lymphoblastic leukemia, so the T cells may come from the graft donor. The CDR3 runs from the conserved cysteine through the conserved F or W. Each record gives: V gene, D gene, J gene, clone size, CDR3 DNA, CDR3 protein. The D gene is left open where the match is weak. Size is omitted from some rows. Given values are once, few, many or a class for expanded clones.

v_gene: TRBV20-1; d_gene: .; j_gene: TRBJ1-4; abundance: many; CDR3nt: TGCAGTGCTCACGGGGCCTCAACTAATGAAAAACTGTTTTTT; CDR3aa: CSAHGASTNEKLFF
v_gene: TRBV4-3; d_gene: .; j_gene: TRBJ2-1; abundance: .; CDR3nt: TGCGCCAGCAGCCGGCTAAGTCGGCAGAGTGAGCAGTTCTTC; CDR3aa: CASSRLSRQSEQFF
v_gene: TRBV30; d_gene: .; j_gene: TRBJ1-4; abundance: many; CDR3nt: TGTGCCTGGACCCTTCGGCAATCCGGATATAATGAAAAACTGTTTTTT; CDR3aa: CAWTLRQSGYNEKLFF
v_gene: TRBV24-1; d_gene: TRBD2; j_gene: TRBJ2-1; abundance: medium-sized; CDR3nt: TGTGCCACCAGTGGTCGACGGGCTAGCGGGCAGTTCTTC; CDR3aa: CATSGRRASGQFF
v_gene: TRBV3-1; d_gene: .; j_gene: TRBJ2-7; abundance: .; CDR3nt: TGTGCCTGCTCCGTCCGGCTTGGCATTTCCTACGAGCAGTACTTC; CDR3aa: CACSVRLGISYEQYF
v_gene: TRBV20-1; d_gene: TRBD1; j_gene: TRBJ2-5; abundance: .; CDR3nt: TGCAGTGTTGACAGGGCAGAGACCCAGTACTTC; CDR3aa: CSVDRAETQYF
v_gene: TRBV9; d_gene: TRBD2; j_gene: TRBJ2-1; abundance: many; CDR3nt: TGTGCCAGCAGCATCGGACTAGCGGGCTACAATGAGCAGTTCTTC; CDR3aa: CASSIGLAGYNEQFF
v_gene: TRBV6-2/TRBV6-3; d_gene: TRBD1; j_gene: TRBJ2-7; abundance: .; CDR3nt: TGTGCCAGCAGCCTACAGGGGTGGAACGAGCAGTACTTC; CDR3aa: CASSLQGWNEQYF
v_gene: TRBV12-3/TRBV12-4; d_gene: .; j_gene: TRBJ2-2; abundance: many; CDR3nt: TGTGCCAGCAGTGAAGACAACCCAAACACCGGGGAGCTGTTTTTT; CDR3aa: CASSEDNPNTGELFF
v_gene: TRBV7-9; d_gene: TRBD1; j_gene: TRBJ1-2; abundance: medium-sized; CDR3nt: TGTGCCAGCAGCTTAGTCGGTGGGACAGGGAAGTACTATGGCTACACCTTC; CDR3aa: CASSLVGGTGKYYGYTF
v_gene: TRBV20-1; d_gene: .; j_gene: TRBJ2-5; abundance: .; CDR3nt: TGCAGTGCTTCACGGGGGATCAGGGAGACCCAGTACTTC; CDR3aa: CSASRGIRETQYF
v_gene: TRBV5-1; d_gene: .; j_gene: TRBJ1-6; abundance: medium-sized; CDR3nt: TGCGCCAGCAGCTTGGTCCAGAATATCGATTCACCCCTCCACTTT; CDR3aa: CASSLVQNIDSPLHF
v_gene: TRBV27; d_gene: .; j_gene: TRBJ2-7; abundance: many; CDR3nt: TGTGCCAGCAGTACTTATCCCCCGAACTCCTACGAGCAGTACTTC; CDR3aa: CASSTYPPNSYEQYF
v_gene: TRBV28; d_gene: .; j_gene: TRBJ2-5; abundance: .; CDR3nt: TGTGCCAGCAATGCAAACGCCCACCAAGAGACCCAGTACTTC; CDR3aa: CASNANAHQETQYF
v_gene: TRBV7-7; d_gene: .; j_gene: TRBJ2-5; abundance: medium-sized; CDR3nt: TGTGCTAGCAGCTCCCTCTCCTACCAAGAGACCCAGTACTTC; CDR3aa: CASSSLSYQETQYF
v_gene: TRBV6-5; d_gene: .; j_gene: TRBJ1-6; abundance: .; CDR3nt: TGTGCCAGCAGTTACGCCGACAGGAATTCACCCCTCCACTTT; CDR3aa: CASSYADRNSPLHF
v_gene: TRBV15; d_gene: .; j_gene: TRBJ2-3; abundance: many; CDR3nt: TGTGCCACCAGCAGGGGGCGGTCTAGCACAGATACGCAGTATTTT; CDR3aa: CATSRGRSSTDTQYF
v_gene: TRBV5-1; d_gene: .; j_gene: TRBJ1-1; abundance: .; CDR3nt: TGCGCCAGCAGCTTGGGACAGCCAAACACTGAAGCTTTCTTT; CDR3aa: CASSLGQPNTEAFF
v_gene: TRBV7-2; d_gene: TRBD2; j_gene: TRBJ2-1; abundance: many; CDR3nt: TGTGCCAGCAGCTTAATTTCGAGTGGGAGGGCCCGCAATGAGCAGTTCTTC; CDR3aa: CASSLISSGRARNEQFF
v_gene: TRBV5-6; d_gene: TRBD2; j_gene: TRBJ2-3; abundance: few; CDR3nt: TGTGCCAGCGGCAAAGGGATAGCTAGCGGGTCCAGCACAGATACGCAGTATTTT; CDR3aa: CASGKGIASGSSTDTQYF
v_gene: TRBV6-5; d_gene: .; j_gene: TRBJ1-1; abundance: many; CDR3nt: TGTGCCAGCAGTTACAGGCCGGGTGGGAACACTGAAGCTTTCTTT; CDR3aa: CASSYRPGGNTEAFF
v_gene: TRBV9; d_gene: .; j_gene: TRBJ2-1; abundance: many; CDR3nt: TGTGCCAGCAGCGTAGAGGCAGCGGGCCTTGACAATGAGCAGTTCTTC; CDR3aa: CASSVEAAGLDNEQFF
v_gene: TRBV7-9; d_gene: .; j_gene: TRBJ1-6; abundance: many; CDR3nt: TGTGCCAGCACCAAGTCCCAGGGTGTATCTAGCTCCTATAATTCACCCCTCCACTTT; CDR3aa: CASTKSQGVSSSYNSPLHF
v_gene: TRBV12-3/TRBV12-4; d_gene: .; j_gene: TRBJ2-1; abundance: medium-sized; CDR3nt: TGTGCCAGCAGTTTCCCCTCGCGGGGGCCCTCCTACAATGAGCAGTTCTTC; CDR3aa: CASSFPSRGPSYNEQFF
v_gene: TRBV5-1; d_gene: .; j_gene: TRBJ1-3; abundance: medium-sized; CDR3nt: TGCGCCAGCAGCTCCGGGACTGCTCCTGGAAACACCATATATTTT; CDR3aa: CASSSGTAPGNTIYF
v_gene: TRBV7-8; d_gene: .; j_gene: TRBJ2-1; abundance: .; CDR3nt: TGTGCCAGCAGCTCCCCCCCGGCAAGCTCCTACAATGAGCAGTTCTTC; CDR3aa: CASSSPPASSYNEQFF
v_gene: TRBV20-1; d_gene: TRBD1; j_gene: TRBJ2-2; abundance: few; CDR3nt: TGCAGTGCTAGGGAAACCGGGACAGTGAACACCGGGGAGCTGTTTTTT; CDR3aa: CSARETGTVNTGELFF
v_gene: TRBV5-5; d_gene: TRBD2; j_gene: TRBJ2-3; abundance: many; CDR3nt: TGTGCCAGCAGAAAGCGGGGAAGCACAGATACGCAGTATTTT; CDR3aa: CASRKRGSTDTQYF
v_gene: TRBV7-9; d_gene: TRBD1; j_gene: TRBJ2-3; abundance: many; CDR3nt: TGTGCCAGCAGCTTAGGGGACAGGGATTGGAGCACAGATACGCAGTATTTT; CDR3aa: CASSLGDRDWSTDTQYF
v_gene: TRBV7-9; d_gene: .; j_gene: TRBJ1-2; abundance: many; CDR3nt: TGTGCCAGCAGCTTAAGCAGGGATTATGGCTACACCTTC; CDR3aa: CASSLSRDYGYTF
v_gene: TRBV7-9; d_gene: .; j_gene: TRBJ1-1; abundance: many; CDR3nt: TGTGCCAGCAGCTTAGACGGGACACTAAACACTGAAGCTTTCTTT; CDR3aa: CASSLDGTLNTEAFF
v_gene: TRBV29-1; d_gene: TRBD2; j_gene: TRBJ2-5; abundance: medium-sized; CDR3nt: TGCAGCGTTGAAGCGGCGGGGGGGCCCCAAGAGACCCAGTACTTC; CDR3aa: CSVEAAGGPQETQYF
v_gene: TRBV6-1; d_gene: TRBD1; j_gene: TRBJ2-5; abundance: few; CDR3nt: TGTGCCAGCAGTACCCGGGACAGGGGCCAAGAGACCCAGTACTTC; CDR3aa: CASSTRDRGQETQYF
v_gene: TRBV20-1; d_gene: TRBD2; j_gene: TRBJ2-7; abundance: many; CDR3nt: TGCAGTGCTGAGACTAGCGGGGTTGCCTACGAGCAGTACTTC; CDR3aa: CSAETSGVAYEQYF
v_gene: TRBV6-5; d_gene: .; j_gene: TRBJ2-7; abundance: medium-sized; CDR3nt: TGTGCCAGCAGTTACGGTACGGACTCCTGGGGGGAAGCCTACGAGCAGTACTTC; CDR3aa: CASSYGTDSWGEAYEQYF
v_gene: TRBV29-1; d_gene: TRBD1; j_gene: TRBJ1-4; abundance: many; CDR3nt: TGCAGCGTTGAAGGGCCGGGACAGGGGCGTGAAAAACTGTTTTTT; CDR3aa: CSVEGPGQGREKLFF
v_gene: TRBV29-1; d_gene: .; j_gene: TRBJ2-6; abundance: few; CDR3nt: TGCAGCGTTACTCCGGGCTCTGGGGCCAACGTCCTGACTTTC; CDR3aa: CSVTPGSGANVLTF
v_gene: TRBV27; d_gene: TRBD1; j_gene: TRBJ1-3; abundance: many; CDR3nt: TGTGCCAGCAGCCGGGACAGGAGCTCTGGAAACACCATATATTTT; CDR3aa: CASSRDRSSGNTIYF
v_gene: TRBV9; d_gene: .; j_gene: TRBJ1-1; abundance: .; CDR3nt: TGTGCCAGCAGCGTAGGTTCAGGTATCGCTGAAGCTTTCTTT; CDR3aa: CASSVGSGIAEAFF
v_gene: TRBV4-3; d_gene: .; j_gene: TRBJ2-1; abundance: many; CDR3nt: TGCGCCAGCAGCCAAGATTCGGGAGCGGAGCCCTACAATGAGCAGTTCTTC; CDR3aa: CASSQDSGAEPYNEQFF
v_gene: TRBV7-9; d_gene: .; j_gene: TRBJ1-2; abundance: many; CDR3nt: TGTGCCAGCAGGGCTAACCGGGACAAGGGGGACTATGGCTACACCTTC; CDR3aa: CASRANRDKGDYGYTF
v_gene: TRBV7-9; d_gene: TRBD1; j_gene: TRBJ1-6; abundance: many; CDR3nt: TGTGCCAGCAGCTTAGCGCGAGGGTCGACAGGGGCGAGATCACCCCTCCACTTT; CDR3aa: CASSLARGSTGARSPLHF
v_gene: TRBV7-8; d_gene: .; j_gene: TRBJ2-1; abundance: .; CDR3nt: TGTGCCAGCAGCTTACTCGCGGGATGGAATGAGCAGTTCTTC; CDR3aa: CASSLLAGWNEQFF
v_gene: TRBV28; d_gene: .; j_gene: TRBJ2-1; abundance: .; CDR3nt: TGTGCCAGCAGTTTACCTAGCGATTACTACAATGAGCAGTTCTTC; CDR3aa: CASSLPSDYYNEQFF
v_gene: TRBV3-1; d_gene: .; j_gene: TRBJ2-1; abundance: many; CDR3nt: TGTGCCAGCAGCCGTTACAGGGGGACGAGCGGGAGCTCCTACAATGAGCAGTTCTTC; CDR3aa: CASSRYRGTSGSSYNEQFF
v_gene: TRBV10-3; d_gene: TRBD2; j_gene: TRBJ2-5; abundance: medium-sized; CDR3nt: TGTGCCATCAGATACCGCCGGGGGGGCGTGCGTTTCCAGTACTTC; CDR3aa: CAIRYRRGGVRFQYF
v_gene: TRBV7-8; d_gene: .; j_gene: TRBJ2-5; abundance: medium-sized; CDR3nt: TGTGCCAGCAGCATTATAGGGACCCAGTACTTC; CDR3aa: CASSIIGTQYF
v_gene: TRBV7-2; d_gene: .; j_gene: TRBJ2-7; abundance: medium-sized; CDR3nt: TGTGCCAGCAGCCCAGTGGCACCCTACGAGCAGTACTTC; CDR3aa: CASSPVAPYEQYF
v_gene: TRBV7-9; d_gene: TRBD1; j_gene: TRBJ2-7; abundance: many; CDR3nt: TGTGCCAGCAGCCGGATTAGGGACAGGGGCTACGAGCAGTACTTC; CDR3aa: CASSRIRDRGYEQYF
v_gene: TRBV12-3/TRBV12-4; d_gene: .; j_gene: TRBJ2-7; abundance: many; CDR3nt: TGTGCCAGCACCCTTGGAGGAGCCTACGAGCAGTACTTC; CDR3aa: CASTLGGAYEQYF
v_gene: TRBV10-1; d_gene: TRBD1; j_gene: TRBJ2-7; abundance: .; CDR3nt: TGCGCCAGCAGTATTGAGGGGACAGGGAACTACGAGCAGTACTTC; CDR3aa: CASSIEGTGNYEQYF